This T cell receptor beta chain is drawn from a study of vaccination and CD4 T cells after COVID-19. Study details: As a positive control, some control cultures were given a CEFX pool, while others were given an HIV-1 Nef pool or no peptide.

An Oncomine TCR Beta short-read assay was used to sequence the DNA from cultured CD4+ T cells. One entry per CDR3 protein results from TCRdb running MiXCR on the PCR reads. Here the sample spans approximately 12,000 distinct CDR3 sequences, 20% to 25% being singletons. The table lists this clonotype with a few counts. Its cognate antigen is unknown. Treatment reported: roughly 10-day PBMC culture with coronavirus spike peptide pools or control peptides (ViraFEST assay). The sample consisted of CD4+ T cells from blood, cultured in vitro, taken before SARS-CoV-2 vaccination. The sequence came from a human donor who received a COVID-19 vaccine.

The DNA for the CDR3 is TGCGCCAGCAGTGAGTTGGCAACAGGGCCAGATACGCAGTATTTT. As protein: CASSELATGPDTQYF. The chain carries TRBV10-1 and TRBJ2-3; the D gene is possibly TRBD1 (6 bases). This CDR3 is 15 amino acids long. Trimming removed 1 base from V and 4 bases from J, with 12 bases in between. Germline CDR1 and CDR2: WNHNN and SYGVQD (reference sequence).